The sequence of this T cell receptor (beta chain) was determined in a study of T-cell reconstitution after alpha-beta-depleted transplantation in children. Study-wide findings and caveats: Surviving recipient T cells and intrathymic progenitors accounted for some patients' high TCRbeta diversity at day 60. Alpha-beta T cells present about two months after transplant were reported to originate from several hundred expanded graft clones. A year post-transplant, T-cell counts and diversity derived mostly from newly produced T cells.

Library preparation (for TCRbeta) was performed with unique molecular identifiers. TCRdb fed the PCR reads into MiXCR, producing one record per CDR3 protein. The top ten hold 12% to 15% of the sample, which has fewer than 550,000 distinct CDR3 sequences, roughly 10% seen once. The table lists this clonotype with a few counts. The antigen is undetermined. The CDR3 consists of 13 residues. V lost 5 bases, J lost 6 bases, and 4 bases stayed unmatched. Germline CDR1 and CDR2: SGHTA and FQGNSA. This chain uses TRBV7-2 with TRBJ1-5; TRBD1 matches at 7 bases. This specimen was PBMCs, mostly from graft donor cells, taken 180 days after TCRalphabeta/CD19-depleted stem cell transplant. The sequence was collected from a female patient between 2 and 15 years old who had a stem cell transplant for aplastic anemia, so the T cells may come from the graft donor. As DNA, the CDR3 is TGTGCCAGCAGCAAGGGACAGTTTCAGCCCCAGCATTTT. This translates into CASSKGQFQPQHF.